This record concerns one TCR beta chain sequence. Its target is unknown. The ends lost 8 bases at V and 0 bases at J; junction bases unmatched: 6. Per germline, CDR1 SQVTM and CDR2 ANQGSEA. The CDR3 has 13 amino acids. Investigators profiled TCR beta VDJ and CDR3 from genomic DNA template. MiXCR, run by TCRdb on the reads, gives a single entry per CDR3 protein. The sample has about 120,000 distinct CDR3 sequences, approximately 61% seen once. This sample stems from a study of CD8+CD57+ T cells in acquired aplastic anemia. Study details: DNA recovered from sorted CD4+ and CD8+ cells had a mean of approximately 3.2 ug.

Study observations and caveats: Patients and controls shared under 35 CD8+ CDR3 sequences, which appeared highly expressed in patients and within their immunodominant clones.

The authors sequenced patients whose flow cytometry had shown CD8+CD57+ cell expansion. Severe acquired aplastic anemia was diagnosed in all patients. Sequencing used sorted CD4+, CD8+, or CD8+CD57+ T cells (not recorded which) from PBMCs. The chain uses TRBV29-1 and TRBJ2-7, with TRBD1 matching over 8 bases. The TCR was taken from a human donor with aplastic anemia. DNA for the CDR3: TGCAGCTACAACAGGGGGAACTCCTACGAGCAGTACTTC. It encodes CSYNRGNSYEQYF.